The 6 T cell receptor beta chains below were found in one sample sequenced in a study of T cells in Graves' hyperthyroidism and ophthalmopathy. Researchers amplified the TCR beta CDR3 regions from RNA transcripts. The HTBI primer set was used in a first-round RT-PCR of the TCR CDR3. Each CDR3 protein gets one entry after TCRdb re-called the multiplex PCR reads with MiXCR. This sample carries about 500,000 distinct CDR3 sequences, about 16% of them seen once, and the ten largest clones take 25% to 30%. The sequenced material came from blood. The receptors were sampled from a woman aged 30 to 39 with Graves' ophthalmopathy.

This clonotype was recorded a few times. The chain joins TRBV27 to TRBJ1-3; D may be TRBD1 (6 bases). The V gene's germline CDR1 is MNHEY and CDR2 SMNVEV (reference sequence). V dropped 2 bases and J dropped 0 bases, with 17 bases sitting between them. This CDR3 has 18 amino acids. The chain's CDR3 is CASSLKADYRDSGNTIYF. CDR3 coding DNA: TGTGCCAGCAGTTTAAAGGCCGATTACAGGGACTCTGGAAACACCATATATTTT.

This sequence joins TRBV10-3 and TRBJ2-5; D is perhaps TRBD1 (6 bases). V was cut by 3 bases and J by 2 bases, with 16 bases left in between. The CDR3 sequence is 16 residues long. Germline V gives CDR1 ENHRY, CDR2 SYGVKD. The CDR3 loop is CAISDPTGWGQETQYF. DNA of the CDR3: TGTGCCATCAGTGACCCCACAGGGTGGGGACAAGAGACCCAGTACTTC.

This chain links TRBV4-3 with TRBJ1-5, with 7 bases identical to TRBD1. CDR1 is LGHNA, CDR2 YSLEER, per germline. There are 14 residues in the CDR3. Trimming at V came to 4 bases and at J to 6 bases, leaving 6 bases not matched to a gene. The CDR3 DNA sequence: TGCGCCAGCAGCCGTAACAGGGGAATTCAGCCCCAGCATTTT. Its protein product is CASSRNRGIQPQHF.

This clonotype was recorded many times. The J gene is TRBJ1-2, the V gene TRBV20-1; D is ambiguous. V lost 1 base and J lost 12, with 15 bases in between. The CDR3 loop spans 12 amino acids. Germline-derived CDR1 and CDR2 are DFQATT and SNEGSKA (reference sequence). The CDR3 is CSARGSGEDNTF. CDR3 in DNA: TGCAGTGCTAGAGGATCCGGGGAGGATAACACCTTC.

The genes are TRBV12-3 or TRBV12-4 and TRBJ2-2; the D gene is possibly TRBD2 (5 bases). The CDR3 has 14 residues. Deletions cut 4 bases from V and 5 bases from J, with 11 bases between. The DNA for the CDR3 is TGTGCCAGCAGTTCTGCGACTAAAACCGGGGAGCTGTTTTTT. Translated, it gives CASSSATKTGELFF.

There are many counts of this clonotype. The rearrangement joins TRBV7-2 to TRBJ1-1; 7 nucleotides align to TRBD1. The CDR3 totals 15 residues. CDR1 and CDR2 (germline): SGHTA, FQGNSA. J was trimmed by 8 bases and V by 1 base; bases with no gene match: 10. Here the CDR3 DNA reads TGTGCCAGCAGCTTAGTTAGTGGGACAGATCCGGAAGCTTTCTTT. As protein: CASSLVSGTDPEAFF. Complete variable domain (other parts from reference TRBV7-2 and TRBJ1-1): GAGVSQSPSNKVTEKGKDVELRCDPISGHTALYWYRQSLGQGLEFLIYFQGNSAPDKSGLPSDRFSAERTGGSVSTLTIQRTQQEDSAVYLCASSLVSGTDPEAFFGQGTRLTVV.